A single sample is the source of the 24 T cell receptor beta chains below, sequenced in a study of Ad26.COV2.S vaccination and SARS-CoV-2 variants. The data were produced by immunoSEQ multiplex PCR, yet TCRdb's version contains in-frame clones alone and is incomplete. This sample carries about 680,000 clones, around 89% of them seen once, and the ten largest clones take approximately 1.5%. Described treatment: about 20 received Ad26.COV2.S at low or high dose, single or two shots; 5 received placebo; per-sample allocation not given. Samples came from day 63 after the first vaccine or placebo injection. The material sequenced was peripheral blood, taken in a trial of Ad26.COV2.S vaccine versus placebo. These receptor sequences come from a person between 18 and 65 years old who received the Ad26.COV2.S COVID-19 vaccine or a placebo.

V gene TRBV25-1 combines with J gene TRBJ2-7; TRBD1 aligns across 8 bases. Germline V gene data show CDR1 as MGHDK and CDR2 as SYGVNS. The CDR3 is 15 residues long. Trimming removed 4 bases from V and 5 bases from J; junction bases left unmatched: 10. CDR3 sequence (DNA): TGTGCCAGCAGTGCCCCGGGGACAGGCGGTAACGAGCAGTACTTC. This codes for CASSAPGTGGNEQYF.

CDR3 in amino acids: CASSGSPHNSPLHF. DNA of the CDR3: TGTGCCAGCAGTGGGAGTCCGCATAATTCACCCCTCCACTTT. The chain recombines TRBV2 with TRBJ1-6; D not certain. V was trimmed by 4 bases and J by 5 bases, leaving 9 bases between them. The CDR3 contains 14 residues. Germline assignment: CDR1 SNHLY and CDR2 FYNNEI.

This chain links TRBV5-4 with TRBJ2-3; 8 nucleotides align to TRBD2. Trimming at V came to 2 bases and at J to 0 bases, leaving 5 bases not matched to a gene. The germline V gene encodes CDR1 SGHNT and CDR2 YYREEE (reference sequence). The length of the CDR3 is 16 residues. The CDR3, as DNA: TGTGCCAGCAGCTTAGATGCGGGGGGAAGCACAGATACGCAGTATTTT. Translation: CASSLDAGGSTDTQYF.

This chain connects TRBV15 to TRBJ2-2; the D is unclear. There are 16 residues in the CDR3. Per the germline V gene, CDR1 is LNHNV and CDR2 is YYDKDF (reference sequence). The V end was cut by 2 bases, the J end by 0 bases, with 10 bases between. Written as DNA, the CDR3 is TGTGCCACCAGCAGATTATACCCAACGAACACCGGGGAGCTGTTTTTT. Translated, it gives CATSRLYPTNTGELFF. Combining the CDR3 with reference TRBV15 and TRBJ2-2 gives the whole variable domain DAMVIQNPRYQVTQFGKPVTLSCSQTLNHNVMYWYQQKSSQAPKLLFHYYDKDFNNEADTPDNFQSRRPNTSFCFLDIRSPGLGDTAMYLCATSRLYPTNTGELFFGEGSRLTVL.

The rearrangement joins TRBV7-8 to TRBJ1-1, with TRBD1 as a possible D gene (6 bases). Deletions cut 5 bases from V and 2 bases from J, with 15 bases between. Germline-derived CDR1 and CDR2 are SGHVS and FQNEAQ. The CDR3 is 15 amino acids. This CDR3 is CASSPPGQLNTEAFF. DNA of the CDR3: TGTGCCAGCAGCCCACCGGGACAATTAAACACTGAAGCTTTCTTT.

The V and J genes are TRBV5-1 and TRBJ2-7; the D gene is possibly TRBD2 (6 bases). Trimming removed 4 bases at V and 1 base at J, with 18 bases between. The CDR3 consists of 16 residues. CDR1 SGHRS and CDR2 YFSETQ come from the germline V gene. The CDR3 region has the DNA TGCGCCAGCAGCGTGGCTCCCGGGACTGTATCCTACGAGCAGTACTTC. Its protein product is CASSVAPGTVSYEQYF.

This clone appeared once. The chain uses TRBV6-5 and TRBJ2-7; 8 nucleotides line up with TRBD1. The CDR3 covers 12 residues. Germline V gene data show CDR1 as MNHEY and CDR2 as SVGAGI. With V trimmed by 5 bases and J by 10 bases, 7 bases remained unmatched. The CDR3 DNA reads TGTGCCAGCAGTCGGGGGACAGGTAGACAGTACTTC. This encodes CASSRGTGRQYF.

V and J are TRBV29-1 and TRBJ1-3; the D is unclear. Germline V CDR1 and CDR2: SQVTM, ANQGSEA. The CDR3 has 11 residues. The V end lost 7 bases, the J end lost 4 bases, and 8 bases lay between the germline ends. This CDR3 is CSAWTGNTIYF. For the CDR3, the DNA is TGCAGCGCCTGGACCGGAAACACCATATATTTT. Drawing the rest from reference TRBV29-1 and TRBJ1-3, the complete variable domain is SAVISQKPSRDICQRGTSLTIQCQVDSQVTMMFWYRQQPGQSLTLIATANQGSEATYESGFVIDKFPISRPNLTFSTLTVSNMSPEDSSIYLCSAWTGNTIYFGEGSWLTVV.

The chain has TRBV12-5 and TRBJ1-5; the D is unclear. The V end lost 2 bases, the J end lost 7 bases, and 21 bases lay between the germline ends. The CDR3 length is 17 residues. Germline CDR1 reads LGHNT; CDR2 reads FRNRAP. This chain's CDR3 is CASGLSTKTAEGQPQHF. The CDR3 DNA reads TGTGCTAGTGGTTTGTCCACGAAAACAGCCGAGGGCCAGCCCCAGCATTTT.

The J gene is TRBJ1-5, the V gene TRBV12-3 or TRBV12-4, with 7 bases aligning to TRBD1. With 6 bases clipped from V and 7 bases from J, the junction kept 3 bases outside the gene matches. The CDR3 has 12 residues. The CDR3 loop is CASRGTAQPQHF. The DNA of the CDR3 is TGTGCCAGCAGGGGGACAGCACAGCCCCAGCATTTT.

V gene TRBV6-2 or TRBV6-3 combines with J gene TRBJ2-3; D is unclear. The CDR3 loop spans 16 amino acids. The V gene's germline CDR1 is MNHEY and CDR2 SVGEGT. Trimming pared 0 bases from V and 1 base from J, leaving 11 bases between. Written as DNA, the CDR3 is TGTGCCAGCAGTTACTCGAAGGGCAGCGGCACAGATACGCAGTATTTT. It yields the protein CASSYSKGSGTDTQYF.

The chain combines TRBV6-5 with TRBJ2-3; D may be TRBD1 (5 bases). V dropped 5 bases and J dropped 2 bases, with 14 bases sitting between them. Germline V gene lookup returns CDR1 MNHEY and CDR2 SVGAGI. The CDR3 contains 15 residues. CDR3: CASSPGFRLTDTQYF. In DNA, the CDR3 is TGTGCCAGCAGTCCAGGGTTTCGACTCACAGATACGCAGTATTTT.

The chain uses TRBV21-1 and TRBJ2-4; the table names TRBD1, a call not compared with the DNA. TRBV21-1 is labeled a pseudogene. This CDR3 region has 10 residues. In DNA form, the CDR3 reads TGTGCCAGCAAAGTACAGGGGAGGAACTTC. Its protein product is CASKVQGRNF.

This clone was detected once. The chain joins TRBV7-8 to TRBJ1-1, with 9 nucleotides matching TRBD1. The V gene end was trimmed by 5 bases and the J gene end by 8 bases; junction bases not matched to a gene: 9. The V gene's germline CDR1 is SGHVS and CDR2 FQNEAQ. This CDR3 has 14 amino acids. CDR3 nucleotide sequence: TGTGCCAGCAGCACCCGTGGGGGACAGGGCGAAGCTTTCTTT. As protein: CASSTRGGQGEAFF.

The V and J genes are TRBV11-1 and TRBJ1-2; D remains unclear. This CDR3 contains 13 residues. The V gene lost 3 bases and the J gene lost 2 bases, with 7 bases spanning the gap. The V gene's germline CDR1 is SGHAT and CDR2 FQDESV (reference sequence). The CDR3 loop reads CASSFDGNYGYTF. As DNA, the CDR3 is TGTGCCAGCAGCTTTGACGGGAACTATGGCTACACCTTC.

This clone has only one observation. The V and J genes are TRBV6-2 or TRBV6-3 and TRBJ2-5; no reliable D call. V dropped 6 bases and J dropped 2 bases, with 10 bases sitting between them. In germline, CDR1 is MNHEY, CDR2 SVGEGT. CDR3 size: 13 residues. CDR3 residues: CASSFGRQETQYF. The CDR3 region has the DNA TGTGCCAGCAGCTTCGGTCGTCAAGAGACCCAGTACTTC.

J is TRBJ1-3 and V is TRBV2, with 9 bases aligning to TRBD1. CDR1 is SNHLY, CDR2 FYNNEI, per germline. This CDR3 region has 15 residues. Unmatched junction bases numbered 9, after V lost 6 bases and J lost 6 bases. The CDR3 loop reads CASRDLGQGTNTIYF. CDR3 bases: TGTGCCAGCAGGGATCTAGGACAGGGGACAAACACCATATATTTT.

The CDR3 spells CASISGDQPQHF. In DNA form, the CDR3 reads TGTGCCAGCATTTCAGGCGATCAGCCCCAGCATTTT. The rearrangement links TRBV6-5 to TRBJ1-5, with D unresolved. The germline CDR1 and CDR2 sequences are MNHEY and SVGAGI. V was clipped by 7 bases and J by 5 bases, with 9 bases between them. This CDR3 has 12 residues.

In its sample, this clone was seen a few times. V gene TRBV27 combines with J gene TRBJ1-6; D is uncertain. The CDR3 contains 15 residues. The germline V gene encodes CDR1 MNHEY and CDR2 SMNVEV (reference sequence). The V end was cut by 7 bases, the J end by 0 bases, with 10 bases between. The CDR3 spells CASKVWNSYNSPLHF. As DNA, the CDR3 is TGTGCCAGCAAGGTTTGGAACTCCTATAATTCACCCCTCCACTTT.

V gene TRBV14 combines with J gene TRBJ2-4; D unresolved. The CDR3 extends over 11 amino acids. Trimming removed 3 bases at V and 8 bases at J, with 5 bases between. Germline CDR1 SGHDN, CDR2 FVKESK. This CDR3 reads CASSHADIQYF. The DNA of the CDR3 is TGTGCCAGCAGCCACGCGGACATTCAGTACTTC.

The V and J genes are TRBV6-5 and TRBJ2-7; TRBD2 agrees at 13 bases. J gave up 4 bases and V 2 bases, and 2 bases lay outside the gene matches. The V gene's germline CDR1 is MNHEY and CDR2 SVGAGI. This CDR3 comprises 15 residues. In nucleotides, the CDR3 is TGTGCCAGCAGTTACCGGACTAGCGGGAGTTACGAGCAGTACTTC. It is translated as CASSYRTSGSYEQYF.

The chain combines TRBV18 with TRBJ2-1; no reliable D call. In germline, CDR1 is KGHSH, CDR2 LQKENI. V dropped 3 bases and J dropped 7 bases, with 19 bases sitting between them. There are 16 residues in the CDR3. CDR3 region: CASSPQEMAGENEQFF. CDR3 sequence (DNA): TGTGCCAGCTCACCCCAGGAAATGGCAGGAGAAAATGAGCAGTTCTTC.

In this sample, this clone turned up once. V and J are TRBV19 and TRBJ2-7; weak D call: TRBD1 (6 bases). This CDR3 is 15 amino acids long. Germline CDR1 reads LNHDA; CDR2 reads SQIVND (reference sequence). With 5 bases removed from V and 1 base from J, the gap between germline ends came to 15 bases. In DNA, the CDR3 is TGTGCCAGTAGTCTAACCGGGACATCATCCTACGAGCAGTACTTC. Translating it yields CASSLTGTSSYEQYF.

The CDR3 DNA follows: TGTGCCAGCAGCTTCGGGTCCGGTACCTACGAGCAGTACTTC. It yields the protein CASSFGSGTYEQYF. The rearrangement links TRBV7-9 to TRBJ2-7, with D uncertain. The V gene lost 3 bases and the J gene lost 2 bases, with 11 bases spanning the gap. This CDR3 is built from 14 residues. Germline V lookup: CDR1 SEHNR, CDR2 FQNEAQ (reference sequence).